This T cell receptor (beta chain) originates from a study of T cell responses to AZD1222 COVID-19 vaccine. Overall study findings and caveats: Elevations in Spike-specific TCR breadth and depth followed administration of two AZD1222 doses.

CDR1 is SNHLY, CDR2 FYNNEI, per germline. V was shortened by 6 bases and J by 5 bases, with 14 bases between the two germline ends. The CDR3 consists of 13 residues. TCRdb's table, derived via immunoSEQ multiplex PCR, lists solely in-frame clones and lacks some. Of around 120,000 clones in the sample, about nine tenths are singletons; the top ten hold just over 7%. On this clone: Antigen specificity is unknown.

The sample in question was peripheral blood, obtained on day 0 of AZD1222 vaccination. The chain links TRBV2 to TRBJ2-7; a possible D gene is TRBD2 (6 bases). The receptor was isolated from an adult in good health. This CDR3 reads CASRAGLGDEQYF. CDR3 bases: TGTGCCAGCAGGGCGGGGCTCGGGGACGAGCAGTACTTC.